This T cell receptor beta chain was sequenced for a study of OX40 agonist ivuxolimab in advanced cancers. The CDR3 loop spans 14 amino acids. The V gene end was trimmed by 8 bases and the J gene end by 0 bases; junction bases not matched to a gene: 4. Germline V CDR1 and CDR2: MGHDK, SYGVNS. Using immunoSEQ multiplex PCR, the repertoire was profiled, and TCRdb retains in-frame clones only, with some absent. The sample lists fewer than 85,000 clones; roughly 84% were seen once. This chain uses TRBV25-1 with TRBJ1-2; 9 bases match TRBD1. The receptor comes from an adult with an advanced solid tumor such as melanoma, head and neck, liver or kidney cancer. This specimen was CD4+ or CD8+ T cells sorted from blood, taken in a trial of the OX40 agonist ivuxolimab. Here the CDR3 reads CASSTGGANYGYTF. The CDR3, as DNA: TGTGCCAGCTCCACAGGGGGCGCTAACTATGGCTACACCTTC.